Described below is a single T cell receptor beta chain sequence and its context. The source of the sample is a study of blood T cell repertoires in COVID-19. About the research overall: The United States, Italy and Spain provided the acute and convalescent COVID-19 samples.

With 4 bases clipped from V and 6 bases from J, the junction kept 14 bases outside the gene matches. The CDR3 is 17 amino acids. The germline CDR1 and CDR2 sequences are SGHTA and FQGNSA. Original processing notes: From reference gene primer amplification, estimates of nucleated cell counts were derived. Using immunoSEQ multiplex PCR, the repertoire was profiled, and TCRdb retains in-frame clones only, with some absent. Clone size and V and J calls were adopted from that table, with D and trimming inferred from the DNA. The repertoire has tens of thousands of clones, roughly 91% of them found once; the top ten carry about 15%.

The receptor comes from a man between 65 and 79 years old with active or convalescent COVID-19. The rearrangement joins TRBV7-2 to TRBJ2-2; 7 nucleotides agree with TRBD2. The source material was peripheral blood. CDR3 loop: CASSSTQSGIRSGELFF. The DNA for the CDR3 is TGTGCCAGCAGCTCCACCCAAAGCGGGATAAGATCCGGGGAGCTGTTTTTT.